Detailed here is one TCR beta chain. Its specificity is unknown. Library preparation for TCR beta used quantitative 5'-RACE with molecular barcodes. TCRdb redid the calling of the 5' RACE reads with MiXCR, one entry per CDR3 protein. The sample includes hundreds of thousands of distinct CDR3 sequences, around 26% of them seen just once. This specimen belongs to a study of CD8 T cells in ankylosing spondylitis. Whole-study findings and limits: Researchers report that disease-linked clones proved CD8+ and relatively rare in peripheral blood. Seemingly characteristic of ankylosing spondylitis blood was a TCR beta motif consisting of several highly homologous variants. Reported data indicate significant enrichment of disease-linked clones within matched ankylosing spondylitis synovial fluid. Some of these motif variants have turned up before, in reports on reactive arthritis synovial fluid and blood.

Germline V gene data show CDR1 as DFQATT and CDR2 as SNEGSKA (reference sequence). The CDR3 runs 14 residues. V lost 0 bases and J 4 bases, leaving 11 bases between the germline ends. The V gene is TRBV20-1, the J gene TRBJ2-3; D gene ambiguous. Sample: blood, either unsorted or a sorted T cell fraction (not recorded which). The sequence derives from a male donor with ankylosing spondylitis. The CDR3 bases are TGCAGTGCTAGAGATGCCCAGTATTCAGATACGCAGTATTTT. Protein product: CSARDAQYSDTQYF.